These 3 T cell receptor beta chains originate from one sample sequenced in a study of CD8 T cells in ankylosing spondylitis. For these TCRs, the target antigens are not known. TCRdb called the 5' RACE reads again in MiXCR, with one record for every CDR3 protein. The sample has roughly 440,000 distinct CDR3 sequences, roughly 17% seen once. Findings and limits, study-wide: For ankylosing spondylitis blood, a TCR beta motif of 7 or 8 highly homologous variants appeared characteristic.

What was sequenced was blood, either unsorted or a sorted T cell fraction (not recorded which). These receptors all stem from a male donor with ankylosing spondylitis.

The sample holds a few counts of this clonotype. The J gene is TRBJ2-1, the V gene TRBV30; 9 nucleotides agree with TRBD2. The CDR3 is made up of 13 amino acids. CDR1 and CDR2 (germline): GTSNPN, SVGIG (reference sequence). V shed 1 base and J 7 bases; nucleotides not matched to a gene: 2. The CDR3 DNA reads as TGTGCCTGGAGTGGGCTAGCGGGGAATGAGCAGTTCTTC. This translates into CAWSGLAGNEQFF.

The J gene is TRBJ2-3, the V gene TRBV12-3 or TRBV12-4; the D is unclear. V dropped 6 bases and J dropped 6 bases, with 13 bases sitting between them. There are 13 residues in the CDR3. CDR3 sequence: CASSPRSPDTQYF. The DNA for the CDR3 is TGTGCCAGCAGCCCCAGGTCCCCCGATACGCAGTATTTT.

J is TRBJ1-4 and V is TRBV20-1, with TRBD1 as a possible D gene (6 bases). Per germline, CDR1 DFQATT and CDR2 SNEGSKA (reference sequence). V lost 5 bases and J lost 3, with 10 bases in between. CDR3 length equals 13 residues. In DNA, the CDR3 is TGCAGTGCTCGACAGGTAGCTAATGAAAAACTGTTTTTT. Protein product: CSARQVANEKLFF.